The TCR beta chain under discussion was sequenced for a study of cytomegalovirus exposure and HLA in healthy donors. At the level of the study: The roughly 660 first-cohort repertoires shared a platform with the approximately 110 validation repertoires, as reported in a later analysis. Regarding the study as a whole: According to the study, 180 or so TCR beta chains were cytomegalovirus-associated. CMV antigen specificity was confirmed in vitro for a few CMV-associated chains.

The assay was immunoSEQ multiplex PCR, and TCRdb's table has in-frame clones only and misses some. In the table there are tens of thousands of clones, roughly 94% of which are singletons. The donors formed part of the 120-subject validation cohort, distinct from the approximately 670-subject first cohort. Details on this clone: Its matching antigen is unknown.

CDR1 and CDR2 (germline): SGHKS, YYEKEE (reference sequence). The CDR3 length is 13 residues. V was pared by 0 bases and J by 7 bases, with 8 bases between. Sequenced: PBMCs. The gene calls are TRBV5-5 and TRBJ2-1; D is unclear. The origin of this receptor is a man younger than 30 in good health and CMV-seropositive. As DNA, the CDR3 is TGTGCCAGCAGCTTGGCACTAATGAATGAGCAGTTCTTC. Amino acid sequence: CASSLALMNEQFF.